The source of this TCR beta chain is a study of shared clonotypes between healthy human individuals. On the study more broadly: Per-donor plates numbered three CD4 naive, three CD4 memory, two CD8 naive and one CD8 memory.

The V gene end was trimmed by 0 bases and the J gene end by 1 base; junction bases not matched to a gene: 5. This CDR3 contains 17 residues. Germline assignment: CDR1 SEHNR and CDR2 FQNEAQ (reference sequence). Approximately 210 ng DNA, about 33,000 T cell genomes, went into each sorted-subset replicate PCR. Using immunoSEQ multiplex PCR, the repertoire was profiled, and TCRdb retains in-frame clones only, with some absent. This sample carries around 2.1 million clones, 85% to 95% of them seen once, and the ten largest clones take around 1.7%. Concerning this clone itself: Its antigen is undetermined.

The naive CD8 fraction comprised CD45RO-negative cells positively selected for CCR7 and excluded terminally differentiated effector memory CD45RA+ cells. General study points: It was observed that roughly 5.5% of naive CD4 clonotypes were shared across several donors. The sampled material consisted only of blood, and tissue repertoires are likely to differ.

The J gene is TRBJ2-2, the V gene TRBV7-9; 7 positions match TRBD1. The specimen was naive CD8+ T cells from PBMCs. The clonotype originates from a man aged 18 to 29 in good health. Some clones in this sample may be carry-over from other donors' samples. The CDR3 reads CASSLARSGGNTGELFF. The CDR3 DNA is TGTGCCAGCAGCTTAGCGCGATCAGGGGGGAACACCGGGGAGCTGTTTTTT.